A single sample is the source of the 10 T cell receptor beta chains below, sequenced in a study of CD8+ T cells in alopecia areata. Following extraction, RNA underwent reverse transcription to cDNA, which served as the sequencing template. Repertoires were generated with immunoSEQ multiplex PCR, while TCRdb's copy carries only in-frame clones and drops some. The table has around 140,000 clones, 40% to 65% seen once. The source was CD4+ T cells sorted from blood, collected at week 0. These receptors all stem from a human donor with alopecia areata.

This clone has just a few counts. The chain has TRBV30 and TRBJ2-3, with 7 positions matching TRBD2. The CDR3 is made up of 15 amino acids. Germline CDR1 and CDR2: GTSNPN and SVGIG (reference sequence). Unmatched junction bases numbered 6, after V lost 2 bases and J lost 1 base. CDR3 DNA: TGTGCCTGGAGTTTGGCGGGAGCTGGCACAGATACGCAGTATTTT. Protein sequence: CAWSLAGAGTDTQYF.

This clone was seen more than once but under ten times. The rearrangement joins TRBV29-1 to TRBJ2-5; no clear D. Germline V gene lookup returns CDR1 SQVTM and CDR2 ANQGSEA. The CDR3 loop spans 12 amino acids. The V gene lost 1 base and the J gene lost 5 bases, with 8 bases spanning the gap. The CDR3 bases are TGCAGCGTTGAAGCCCATTCCGAGACCCAGTACTTC. Amino acids: CSVEAHSETQYF.

This sequence joins TRBV7-2 and TRBJ2-3; 10 bases fit TRBD2. CDR3 size: 14 residues. Trimming removed 8 bases from V and 5 bases from J; junction bases left unmatched: 7. Germline V gene data show CDR1 as SGHTA and CDR2 as FQGNSA. Written as DNA, the CDR3 is TGTGCCAGCGGACTAGCGGTTAAAGGAGATACGCAGTATTTT. Translated, it gives CASGLAVKGDTQYF.

The chain uses TRBV6-5 and TRBJ1-2; D not certain. V was cut by 5 bases and J by 4 bases, with 5 bases left in between. Germline values: CDR1 MNHEY, CDR2 SVGAGI. There are 11 residues in the CDR3. The CDR3 sequence is CASSDLYGYTF. Here the CDR3 DNA reads TGTGCCAGCAGTGACCTCTATGGCTACACCTTC.

The rearrangement links TRBV5-1 to TRBJ2-7; 7 nucleotides match TRBD1. Germline V gene sequence: CDR1 SGHRS, CDR2 YFSETQ. V shed 4 bases and J 3 bases; nucleotides not matched to a gene: 4. The CDR3 length is 13 residues. CDR3 sequence: CASSPTGNYEQYF. DNA for the CDR3: TGCGCCAGCAGCCCGACAGGGAACTACGAGCAGTACTTC.

J is TRBJ2-5 and V is TRBV4-2, with D possibly being TRBD1 (6 bases). CDR3 length: 16 residues. Trimming took off 4 bases at V and 2 bases at J, with 17 bases between the two ends. CDR1 and CDR2 (germline): LGHNA, YNFKEQ. The CDR3, as DNA: TGTGCCAGCAGCCCTAAGGTGGGGGACAATCAAGAGACCCAGTACTTC. It codes for CASSPKVGDNQETQYF.

The chain is built from TRBV18 and TRBJ2-7; D possibly corresponds to TRBD2 (6 bases). This CDR3 spans 14 amino acids. The germline CDR1 and CDR2 sequences are KGHSH and LQKENI. Trimming stripped 3 bases from V and 4 bases from J, with 13 bases between. As DNA, the CDR3 is TGTGCCAGCTCACCGACTAGATCGGAGTACGAGCAGTACTTC. Encoded protein: CASSPTRSEYEQYF.

Written as DNA, the CDR3 is TGCAGCGTTGGGCCAGGGCGGGCTTGGGGTAAAGAGACCCAGTACTTC. Its translation is CSVGPGRAWGKETQYF. The chain uses TRBV29-1 and TRBJ2-5; D may be TRBD1 or TRBD2 (5 bases each). V was pared by 4 bases and J by 3 bases, with 21 bases between. This CDR3 comprises 16 residues. Per the germline V gene, CDR1 is SQVTM and CDR2 is ANQGSEA.

This clone was observed a handful of times. V gene TRBV30 combines with J gene TRBJ2-1; 9 nucleotides match TRBD1. From germline, CDR1 is GTSNPN and CDR2 SVGIG (reference sequence). This CDR3 has 14 residues. CDR3 nucleotide sequence: TGTGCTCGGACCCGGGGACAGGGTGGGAATGAGCAGTTCTTC. Its translation is CARTRGQGGNEQFF.

The rearrangement joins TRBV29-1 to TRBJ1-1, with a weak D call TRBD1 (5 bases). CDR3 length: 13 residues. V gave up 5 bases and J gave up 4 bases, with 14 bases separating them. CDR1 and CDR2 (germline): SQVTM, ANQGSEA. DNA for the CDR3: TGCAGCGTTCAAGCAGGTAGGGGCACTGAAGCTTTCTTT. Encoded protein: CSVQAGRGTEAFF.